The source of this T cell receptor (beta chain) is a study of shared clonotypes between healthy human individuals. From germline, CDR1 is SGHNT and CDR2 YYREEE (reference sequence). Trimming cost V 2 bases and J 4 bases, with 12 bases left between them. The CDR3 totals 14 residues. Evenly divided among several immunoSEQ plates was the genomic DNA of each subset. The data were produced by immunoSEQ multiplex PCR, yet TCRdb's version contains in-frame clones alone and is incomplete. The table shows some 1 million clones, with around 76% occurring only once. The sample consisted of memory CD4+ T cells sorted from blood. The subset: CD45RA-negative fraction. The clonotype was recovered from a man aged 18-30 years in good health. The rearrangement joins TRBV5-4 to TRBJ1-2, with D maybe TRBD1 (6 bases). The DNA of the CDR3 is TGTGCCAGCAGCTTAGAAGGGGGGAGCTATGGCTACACCTTC. It encodes CASSLEGGSYGYTF.